The 10 T cell receptor beta chains given below trace back to one sample, sequenced in a study of T cells after posttransplantation cyclophosphamide. Clones were sequenced by immunoSEQ multiplex PCR, and TCRdb holds only the in-frame ones, with some missing. Of roughly 13,000 clones in the sample, around 74% were seen once. The specimen was memory CD4+ T cells sorted from PBMCs. The origin of the receptors is a man aged 45 to 65.

This clone was seen a few times. V and J are TRBV28 and TRBJ1-4, with D perhaps matching TRBD1 (5 bases). Trimming left V 6 bases short and J 7 bases short, with 21 bases between. CDR1 and CDR2 (germline): MDHEN, SYDVKM. This CDR3 comprises 16 residues. As DNA, the CDR3 is TGTGCCAGCAGCCCTTTCGCGGGACCGATGACTGAAAAACTGTTTTTT. Its translation is CASSPFAGPMTEKLFF.

The chain joins TRBV7-6 to TRBJ2-1; TRBD2 is a possible D gene (5 bases). V lost 1 base and J 10 bases, leaving 5 bases between the germline ends. CDR3 length: 11 residues. Germline assignment: CDR1 SGHVS and CDR2 FNYEAQ. The CDR3 DNA follows: TGTGCCAGCAGCTTAGGGGAGGAGCAGTTCTTC. Its translation: CASSLGEEQFF.

V gene TRBV7-8 combines with J gene TRBJ1-2, with 9 positions matching TRBD1. Germline V CDR1 and CDR2: SGHVS, FQNEAQ. V lost 5 bases and J lost 11; bases outside the gene matches: 9. The CDR3 covers 13 residues. The CDR3 protein is CASSHPGQGGYTF. The CDR3, as DNA: TGTGCCAGCAGCCACCCGGGACAGGGTGGGTACACCTTC.

The rearrangement uses TRBV6-5 and TRBJ2-7, with TRBD1 as a possible D gene (6 bases). The CDR3 is 10 residues long. Germline V gives CDR1 MNHEY, CDR2 SVGAGI. Trimming cost V 10 bases and J 9 bases, with 13 bases left between them. CDR3 loop: CATGHKSQYF. CDR3 bases: TGTGCCACGGGACATAAGTCGCAGTACTTC.

The V call is TRBV29-1, the J call TRBJ2-7; 7 bases align to TRBD1. This CDR3 has 13 residues. V was pared by 4 bases and J by 2 bases, with 5 bases of the junction left unmatched. Germline CDR1 reads SQVTM; CDR2 reads ANQGSEA. The CDR3 loop is CSVVGTGAYEQYF. The DNA of the CDR3 is TGCAGCGTTGTCGGCACAGGGGCCTACGAGCAGTACTTC.

The V gene is TRBV7-6, the J gene TRBJ2-3, with 7 bases aligning to TRBD2. The CDR3 runs to 16 residues. The germline gives CDR1 SGHVS, CDR2 FNYEAQ. Trimming cost V 5 bases and J 2 bases; bases outside gene matches: 10. The CDR3: CASSPLRGGATDTQYF. CDR3 DNA: TGTGCCAGCAGCCCACTGAGGGGAGGGGCCACAGATACGCAGTATTTT.

The gene calls are TRBV5-1 and TRBJ2-1, with 9 positions matching TRBD2. The CDR3 extends over 16 amino acids. CDR1 is SGHRS, CDR2 YFSETQ, per germline. V shed 5 bases and J 0 bases; nucleotides not matched to a gene: 6. This CDR3 is CASRSSGGLSYNEQFF. The CDR3 nucleotides read TGCGCCAGCAGGAGTAGCGGGGGCCTCTCCTACAATGAGCAGTTCTTC.

The chain employs TRBV7-9 and TRBJ1-2, with D unclear. From germline, CDR1 is SEHNR and CDR2 FQNEAQ (reference sequence). This CDR3 is built from 13 residues. The V and J ends lost 5 bases and 2 bases respectively, with 9 bases between them. The CDR3 here is CASSLYSNYGYTF. The CDR3 DNA reads as TGTGCCAGCAGCCTTTATTCCAACTATGGCTACACCTTC.

J is TRBJ2-2 and V is TRBV5-6; a possible D gene is TRBD1 (7 bases). With 0 bases removed from V and 3 bases from J, the gap between germline ends came to 12 bases. The CDR3 loop spans 16 amino acids. The germline gives CDR1 SGHDT, CDR2 YYEEEE. The CDR3 loop is CASSLDTGEDTGELFF. The CDR3 bases are TGTGCCAGCAGCTTGGATACAGGGGAGGACACCGGGGAGCTGTTTTTT. The entire variable domain, with the rest obtained from reference TRBV5-6 and TRBJ2-2, is as follows: DAGVTQSPTHLIKTRGQQVTLRCSPKSGHDTVSWYQQALGQGPQFIFQYYEEEERQRGNFPDRFSGHQFPNYSSELNVNALLLGDSALYLCASSLDTGEDTGELFFGEGSRLTVL.

The V call is TRBV4-1, the J call TRBJ2-7; D uncertain. V was cut by 4 bases and J by 5 bases, with 12 bases left in between. The CDR3 runs 13 residues. In germline, CDR1 is MGHRA, CDR2 YSYEKL. This CDR3 reads CASSRGRVNEQYF. DNA of the CDR3: TGCGCCAGCAGCCGTGGTCGGGTAAACGAGCAGTACTTC.